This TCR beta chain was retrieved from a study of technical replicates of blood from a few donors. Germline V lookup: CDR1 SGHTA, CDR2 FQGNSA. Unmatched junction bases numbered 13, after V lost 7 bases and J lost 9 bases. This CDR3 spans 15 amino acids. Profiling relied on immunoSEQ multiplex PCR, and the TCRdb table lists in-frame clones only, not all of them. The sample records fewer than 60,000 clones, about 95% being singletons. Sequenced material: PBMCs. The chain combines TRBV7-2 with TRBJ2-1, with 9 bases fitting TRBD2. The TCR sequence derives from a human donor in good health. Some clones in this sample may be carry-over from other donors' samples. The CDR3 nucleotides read TGTGCCAGCAACATCGACGGCGGGGGGGCAGGTGAGCAGTTCTTC. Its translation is CASNIDGGGAGEQFF.